One sample yielded the 31 T cell receptor beta chains listed below, sequenced in a study of cytomegalovirus exposure and HLA in healthy donors. TCRdb keeps only in-frame clones here, not all; method: immunoSEQ multiplex PCR. The profile covers roughly 130,000 clones, with roughly 90% appearing a single time and less than 3.5% taken by the ten largest. Sequencing was carried out using PBMCs. The receptors were sampled from a man between 18 and 35 years old in good health and CMV-seronegative.

This clone occurred once. This rearrangement joins TRBV19 to TRBJ2-5; D perhaps matches TRBD2 (6 bases). CDR1 LNHDA and CDR2 SQIVND come from the germline V gene (reference sequence). The length of the CDR3 is 15 residues. Trimming pared 0 bases from V and 5 bases from J, leaving 13 bases between. The CDR3 DNA sequence: TGTGCCAGTAGTATAGATGGAGGGGTGGGGGAGACCCAGTACTTC. It yields the protein CASSIDGGVGETQYF. Full variable domain (remainder filled in from reference TRBV19 and TRBJ2-5): DGGITQSPKYLFRKEGQNVTLSCEQNLNHDAMYWYRQDPGQGLRLIYYSQIVNDFQKGDIAEGYSVSREKKESFPLTVTSAQKNPTAFYLCASSIDGGVGETQYFGPGTRLLVL.

The chain couples TRBV29-1 to TRBJ2-2; the match to TRBD1 covers 10 bases. Unmatched junction bases numbered 9, after V lost 5 bases and J lost 6 bases. Germline CDR1 is SQVTM and CDR2 is ANQGSEA. The CDR3 length is 15 residues. The CDR3 DNA follows: TGCAGCGTTCCCGGGGGACAGGGGTGGGCCGGGGAGCTGTTTTTT. Amino acid sequence: CSVPGGQGWAGELFF.

The chain uses TRBV28 and TRBJ2-7, with D maybe TRBD1 (6 bases). CDR1 is MDHEN and CDR2 is SYDVKM in the germline V gene. The CDR3 runs to 13 residues. Trimming removed 6 bases from V and 6 bases from J, with 15 bases in between. CDR3: CASSPRGGREQYF. As DNA, the CDR3 is TGTGCCAGCAGCCCACGTGGGGGCCGCGAGCAGTACTTC.

This chain links TRBV10-3 with TRBJ1-1, with a weak D call TRBD1 (6 bases). The CDR3 covers 12 residues. Germline values: CDR1 ENHRY, CDR2 SYGVKD. V shed 9 bases and J shed 0 bases, with 8 bases lying between them. The CDR3 region has the DNA TGTGCCATGAGGGGGTTGAACACTGAAGCTTTCTTT. Its translation: CAMRGLNTEAFF.

The V and J genes are TRBV5-4 and TRBJ2-2; 7 nucleotides match TRBD1. CDR1 is SGHNT and CDR2 is YYREEE in the germline V gene (reference sequence). Trimming removed 4 bases from V and 4 bases from J; junction bases left unmatched: 7. The CDR3 runs 15 residues. The CDR3 bases are TGTGCCAGCAGCACACTTTCAGGGGGCACCGGGGAGCTGTTTTTT. It yields the protein CASSTLSGGTGELFF.

This rearrangement joins TRBV7-7 to TRBJ2-3; D uncertain. CDR1 and CDR2 (germline): SSHAT, FNYEAQ (reference sequence). The CDR3 is made up of 14 amino acids. V shed 4 bases and J shed 0 bases, with 8 bases lying between them. CDR3 bases: TGTGCCAGCAGCTACTCCTCTAGCACAGATACGCAGTATTTT. This sequence encodes CASSYSSSTDTQYF. The full variable domain, rest sourced from reference TRBV7-7 and TRBJ2-3, is GAGVSQSPRYKVTKRGQDVTLRCDPISSHATLYWYQQALGQGPEFLTYFNYEAQPDKSGLPSDRFSAERPEGSISTLTIQRTEQRDSAMYRCASSYSSSTDTQYFGPGTRLTVL.

The J gene is TRBJ2-7, the V gene TRBV2; tentatively, D is TRBD1 (6 bases). The V end was cut by 6 bases, the J end by 4 bases, with 10 bases between. Per the germline V gene, CDR1 is SNHLY and CDR2 is FYNNEI. CDR3 length: 12 residues. Written as DNA, the CDR3 is TGTGCCAGCAGCTTTCAGGGGTACGAGCAGTACTTC. As protein: CASSFQGYEQYF.

The V call is TRBV28, the J call TRBJ2-7; TRBD1 matches at 8 bases. The CDR3 sequence is 13 residues long. Germline loops: CDR1 MDHEN, CDR2 SYDVKM. The V and J ends lost 3 bases and 5 bases, in that order; junction bases with no gene match: 3. The DNA for the CDR3 is TGTGCCAGCAGTTTTTTGGACAGGGACGAGCAGTACTTC. It encodes CASSFLDRDEQYF.

Comments on this clone: A junction boundary mismatches the germline segment, possibly from a read error. Within the sample, other DNA sequences also encode this same CDR3. This chain links TRBV15 with TRBJ1-4; D perhaps matches TRBD1 (6 bases). The CDR3 has 15 amino acids. The germline V gene encodes CDR1 LNHNV and CDR2 YYDKDF (reference sequence). The DNA for the CDR3 is TGTGCCACCAGTAGAGAGGACAGCCCTAATGAAAAACTGTTTTTT. Its protein is CATSREDSPNEKLFF.

In this sample, this clone turned up a few times. This chain uses TRBV19 with TRBJ1-5, with 8 bases fitting TRBD1. The V gene's germline CDR1 is LNHDA and CDR2 SQIVND (reference sequence). The V segment lost 10 bases and the J segment 11 bases; nucleotides outside the gene matches: 10. This CDR3 spans 12 amino acids. The CDR3 nucleotides are TGTGCCACTACAGGGGGGGGATTGGCCCAGCATTTT. Its protein is CATTGGGLAQHF.

The sample holds one count of this clone. The chain recombines TRBV10-2 with TRBJ2-1; 12 bases line up with TRBD2. CDR1 WSHSY and CDR2 SAAADI come from the germline V gene. This CDR3 has 15 residues. The V segment lost 6 bases and the J segment 6 bases; nucleotides outside the gene matches: 6. The DNA for the CDR3 is TGCGCCAGCAGACTAGCGGGAGGATGGCCCAATGAGCAGTTCTTC. Its protein product is CASRLAGGWPNEQFF.

The chain uses TRBV27 and TRBJ2-7; TRBD2 is a possible D gene (5 bases). V was trimmed by 3 bases and J by 0 bases, leaving 12 bases between them. CDR1 is MNHEY and CDR2 is SMNVEV in the germline V gene (reference sequence). The CDR3 is made up of 15 amino acids. CDR3 amino acids: CASSFVDGSSYEQYF. In DNA form, the CDR3 reads TGTGCCAGCAGTTTCGTGGATGGGAGCTCCTACGAGCAGTACTTC.

The chain joins TRBV7-9 to TRBJ2-7, with D possibly TRBD2 on 5 matching bases. With 1 base removed from V and 3 bases from J, the gap between germline ends came to 7 bases. CDR3 length equals 13 residues. Germline V lookup: CDR1 SEHNR, CDR2 FQNEAQ (reference sequence). The chain's CDR3 is CASSLGRDYEQYF. The CDR3 nucleotides read TGTGCCAGCAGCTTAGGCCGGGACTACGAGCAGTACTTC.

The gene calls are TRBV5-1 and TRBJ1-1; 7 bases are a match to TRBD1. Losses at the gene ends were 5 bases for V and 4 bases for J; bases not matched to a gene: 5. CDR1 SGHRS and CDR2 YFSETQ come from the germline V gene. The CDR3 totals 13 residues. The CDR3 region is CASRAGGGTEAFF. The CDR3 nucleotides are TGCGCCAGCAGGGCAGGGGGAGGCACTGAAGCTTTCTTT. The full variable domain, completed using reference TRBV5-1 and TRBJ1-1, is KAGVTQTPRYLIKTRGQQVTLSCSPISGHRSVSWYQQTPGQGLQFLFEYFSETQRNKGNFPGRFSGRQFSNSRSEMNVSTLELGDSALYLCASRAGGGTEAFFGQGTRLTVV.

The chain uses TRBV9 and TRBJ2-1; possible D gene TRBD1, 5 bases. CDR3 length: 15 amino acids. Germline CDR1 SGDLS, CDR2 YYNGEE. V gave up 3 bases and J gave up 4 bases, with 14 bases separating them. Written as DNA, the CDR3 is TGTGCCAGCAGCGCCTTCCTGGACATATACAATGAGCAGTTCTTC. Its translation: CASSAFLDIYNEQFF.

The chain uses TRBV19 and TRBJ1-1; unclear D gene. V lost 2 bases to trimming and J lost 1 base, with 5 bases between them. This CDR3 region has 13 residues. Germline values: CDR1 LNHDA, CDR2 SQIVND (reference sequence). CDR3 sequence: CASSITRNTEAFF. The CDR3 DNA follows: TGTGCCAGTAGTATAACTCGGAACACTGAAGCTTTCTTT.

The chain couples TRBV5-4 to TRBJ2-5; D ambiguous. CDR1 SGHNT and CDR2 YYREEE come from the germline V gene (reference sequence). The CDR3 is 13 amino acids. Trimming removed 1 base from V and 4 bases from J, with 8 bases in between. Written as DNA, the CDR3 is TGTGCCAGCAGCTTGACCGTTAGAGAGACCCAGTACTTC. Encoded protein: CASSLTVRETQYF.

This clone was counted only a few times. This sequence joins TRBV5-1 and TRBJ2-1, with D possibly being TRBD1 (7 bases). V lost 4 bases, J lost 2 bases, and 13 bases lay in between. Looked up from germline, CDR1 is SGHRS and CDR2 is YFSETQ. The CDR3 loop spans 15 amino acids. The CDR3 coding sequence is TGCGCCAGCAGCGCCAGGGGGGTCACCTACAATGAGCAGTTCTTC. It translates to CASSARGVTYNEQFF.

This rearrangement joins TRBV2 to TRBJ1-2, with 8 positions matching TRBD1. Germline V gene sequence: CDR1 SNHLY, CDR2 FYNNEI. J was trimmed by 3 bases and V by 6 bases; bases with no gene match: 3. This CDR3 is 13 amino acids long. The CDR3 loop is CASSQQGDYGYTF. DNA for the CDR3: TGTGCCAGCAGCCAACAGGGGGACTATGGCTACACCTTC.

The CDR3 is CASQQGVVGNQPQHF. DNA for the CDR3: TGTGCCAGCCAACAGGGGGTCGTAGGCAATCAGCCCCAGCATTTT. The V gene is TRBV19, the J gene TRBJ1-5; 8 bases are shared with TRBD1. The CDR3 is 15 residues long. Germline CDR1 LNHDA, CDR2 SQIVND (reference sequence). J gave up 2 bases and V 9 bases, and 9 bases lay outside the gene matches.

This clone came up once. The J gene is TRBJ2-2, the V gene TRBV10-3; a weak D match, TRBD2 (5 bases). Trimming stripped 5 bases from V and 5 bases from J, with 15 bases between. The CDR3 sequence is 15 residues long. Germline CDR1 ENHRY, CDR2 SYGVKD. CDR3 residues: CAISLSGRTTGELFF. The DNA for the CDR3 is TGTGCCATCAGTCTGTCTGGGAGAACAACCGGGGAGCTGTTTTTT.

The chain uses TRBV7-6 and TRBJ1-1; TRBD1 aligns across 8 bases. V lost 5 bases to trimming and J lost 3 bases; unmatched junction nucleotides: 8. The CDR3 is made up of 15 amino acids. CDR1 is SGHVS, CDR2 FNYEAQ, per germline. CDR3 coding DNA: TGTGCCAGCAGCGGACAACAGGGGGGGGACACTGAAGCTTTCTTT. As protein: CASSGQQGGDTEAFF.

The chain carries TRBV2 and TRBJ1-6, with D possibly TRBD1 on 6 matching bases. Germline V gives CDR1 SNHLY, CDR2 FYNNEI. The length of the CDR3 is 15 residues. Trimming removed 9 bases from V and 8 bases from J, with 20 bases in between. The DNA of the CDR3 is TGTGCCAGGGGGAATTCAGGGACAAGAGATTCACCCCTCCACTTT. It encodes CARGNSGTRDSPLHF.

The chain joins TRBV19 to TRBJ1-4; the D gene is possibly TRBD1 (6 bases). The CDR3 covers 16 residues. Germline CDR1 is LNHDA and CDR2 is SQIVND (reference sequence). V was trimmed by 3 bases and J by 7 bases, leaving 18 bases between them. CDR3 nucleotide sequence: TGTGCCAGTAGTATGAATGGCAGGGGAGTAGGTGAAAAACTGTTTTTT. Translation: CASSMNGRGVGEKLFF.

The V call is TRBV5-6, the J call TRBJ2-1, with TRBD2 matching over 10 bases. Germline CDR1 SGHDT, CDR2 YYEEEE. The CDR3 covers 15 residues. V was pared by 7 bases and J by 9 bases, with 13 bases of the junction left unmatched. The CDR3 DNA reads as TGTGCCAGCGGCCAAGCGGGGGGGCATCTGGGTGAGCAGTTCTTC. Residues: CASGQAGGHLGEQFF.

The CDR3: CASSGPQRDRTSGANVLTF. The CDR3 nucleotides read TGTGCCAGCAGTGGTCCCCAGAGGGACAGGACCTCTGGGGCCAACGTCCTGACTTTC. V and J are TRBV2 and TRBJ2-6; 8 bases map to TRBD1. Trimming cost V 4 bases and J 0 bases; bases outside gene matches: 11. Germline V CDR1 and CDR2: SNHLY, FYNNEI. This CDR3 is built from 19 residues.

The chain employs TRBV27 and TRBJ1-2, with TRBD1 identical over 7 bases. This CDR3 region has 15 residues. Trimming removed 5 bases from V and 8 bases from J; junction bases left unmatched: 14. CDR1 MNHEY and CDR2 SMNVEV come from the germline V gene (reference sequence). In nucleotides, the CDR3 is TGTGCCAGCAGTGCCGGGACAGCGCCTAGGGAGGGCTACACCTTC. It yields the protein CASSAGTAPREGYTF.

The CDR3 sequence: CASSTSGWGTGTIGELFF. CDR3 nucleotide sequence: TGTGCCAGCAGCACCTCCGGTTGGGGGACAGGGACCATTGGGGAGCTGTTTTTT. J is TRBJ2-2 and V is TRBV7-9; TRBD1 agrees at 9 bases. The CDR3 loop spans 18 amino acids. Germline V gives CDR1 SEHNR, CDR2 FQNEAQ (reference sequence). Trimming took 5 bases from V and 8 from J; bases not matched to a gene: 18.

The chain is built from TRBV18 and TRBJ2-5; D ambiguous. CDR1 is KGHSH, CDR2 LQKENI, per germline. The V end lost 3 bases, the J end lost 2 bases, and 7 bases lay between the germline ends. The CDR3 has 13 amino acids. The CDR3 DNA sequence: TGTGCCAGCTCACCGAGGCTTCAAGAGACCCAGTACTTC. It codes for CASSPRLQETQYF.

The chain links TRBV27 to TRBJ1-2; the D is unclear. V lost 6 bases and J 2 bases, leaving 10 bases between the germline ends. CDR3 length equals 13 residues. Germline V CDR1 and CDR2: MNHEY, SMNVEV (reference sequence). CDR3 DNA: TGTGCCAGCAGACCACTAATAAACTATGGCTACACCTTC. It encodes CASRPLINYGYTF.

The V gene is TRBV7-2, the J gene TRBJ1-2; TRBD1 might be the D (6 bases). The CDR3 is 14 amino acids. Per the germline V gene, CDR1 is SGHTA and CDR2 is FQGNSA. Trimming stripped 5 bases from V and 2 bases from J, with 12 bases between. CDR3 protein: CASSPGGANYGYTF. CDR3 DNA: TGTGCCAGCAGCCCGGGGGGGGCGAACTATGGCTACACCTTC. Filled out from reference TRBV7-2 and TRBJ1-2, the complete variable domain reads GAGVSQSPSNKVTEKGKDVELRCDPISGHTALYWYRQSLGQGLEFLIYFQGNSAPDKSGLPSDRFSAERTGGSVSTLTIQRTQQEDSAVYLCASSPGGANYGYTFGSGTRLTVV.